This T cell receptor beta chain comes out of a study of graft-versus-host responses after intestinal transplantation. Across the whole study: Recipients uniformly received anti-thymocyte globulin induction, followed by tacrolimus and steroids for three to four years. The study's findings and limits: The study associated peak circulating GvH clone levels with early post-transplant HvG declines.

This clone was detected only a few times. The data were produced by immunoSEQ multiplex PCR, yet TCRdb's version contains in-frame clones alone and is incomplete. The sample includes nearly 25,000 clones, almost 40% seen only once; the top ten take roughly 0.65%. The germline V gene has CDR1 SGHDT and CDR2 YYEEEE. The CDR3 has 13 residues. V was cut by 2 bases and J by 3 bases, with 8 bases left in between. The sequences come from alloreactive CD4+ T cells from a mixed lymphocyte reaction culture, collected before intestinal transplant. Sample subset: CFSE-low proliferating T cells sorted from roughly six-day pre-transplant mixed lymphocyte reaction (GvH or HvG direction). The chain joins TRBV5-6 to TRBJ1-1; no reliable D call. This receptor was identified in a human patient who received an intestinal transplant. The CDR3 spells CASSFGLYTEAFF. DNA for the CDR3: TGTGCCAGCAGCTTCGGGTTATACACTGAAGCTTTCTTT.